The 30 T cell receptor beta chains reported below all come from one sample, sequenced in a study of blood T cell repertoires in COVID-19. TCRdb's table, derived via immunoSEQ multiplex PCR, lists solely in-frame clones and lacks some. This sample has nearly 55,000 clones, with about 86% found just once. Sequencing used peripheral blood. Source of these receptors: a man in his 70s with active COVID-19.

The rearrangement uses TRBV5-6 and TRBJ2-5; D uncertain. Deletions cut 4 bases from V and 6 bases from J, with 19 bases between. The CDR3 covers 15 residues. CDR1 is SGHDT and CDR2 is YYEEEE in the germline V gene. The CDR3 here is CASSPIPQSPKTQYF. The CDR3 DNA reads TGTGCCAGCAGCCCGATCCCGCAGTCCCCAAAGACCCAGTACTTC.

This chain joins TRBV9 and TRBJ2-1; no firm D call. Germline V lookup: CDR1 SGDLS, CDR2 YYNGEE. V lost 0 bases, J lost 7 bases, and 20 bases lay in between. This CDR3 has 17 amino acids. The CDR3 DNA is TGTGCCAGCAGCGTAGATAGTGTGGTCGGCTTGAGGAATGAGCAGTTCTTC. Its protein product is CASSVDSVVGLRNEQFF.

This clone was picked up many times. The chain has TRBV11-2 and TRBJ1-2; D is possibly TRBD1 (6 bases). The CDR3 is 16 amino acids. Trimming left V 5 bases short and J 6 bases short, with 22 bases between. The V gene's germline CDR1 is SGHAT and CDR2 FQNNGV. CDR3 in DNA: TGTGCCAGCAGCACCTCCACCGATACAGGGATAGATGGCTACACCTTC. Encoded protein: CASSTSTDTGIDGYTF.

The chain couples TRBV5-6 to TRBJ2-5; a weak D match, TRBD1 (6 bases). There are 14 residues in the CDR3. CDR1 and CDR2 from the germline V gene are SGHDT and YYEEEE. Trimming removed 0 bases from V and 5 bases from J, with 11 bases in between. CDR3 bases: TGTGCCAGCAGCTTGGCAGGGGTGGGGGAGACCCAGTACTTC. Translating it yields CASSLAGVGETQYF.

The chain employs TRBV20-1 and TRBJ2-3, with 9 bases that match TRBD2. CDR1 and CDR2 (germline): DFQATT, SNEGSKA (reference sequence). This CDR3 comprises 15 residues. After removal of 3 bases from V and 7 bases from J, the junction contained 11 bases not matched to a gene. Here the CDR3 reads CSASLAAGGLNTQYF. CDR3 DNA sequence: TGCAGTGCTAGTCTTGCGGCGGGGGGGCTAAATACGCAGTATTTT.

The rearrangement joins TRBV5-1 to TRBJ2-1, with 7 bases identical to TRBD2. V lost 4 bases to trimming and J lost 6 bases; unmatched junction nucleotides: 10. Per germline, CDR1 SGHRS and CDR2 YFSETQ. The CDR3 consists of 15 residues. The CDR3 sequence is CASSLGGLAANEQFF. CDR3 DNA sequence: TGCGCCAGCAGCCTGGGCGGTCTAGCGGCCAATGAGCAGTTCTTC.

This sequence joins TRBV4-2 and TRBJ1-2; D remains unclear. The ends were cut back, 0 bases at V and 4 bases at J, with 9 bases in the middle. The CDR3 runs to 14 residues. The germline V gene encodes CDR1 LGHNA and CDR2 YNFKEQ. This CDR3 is CASSQDKAGYGYTF. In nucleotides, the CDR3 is TGTGCCAGCAGCCAAGATAAAGCGGGCTATGGCTACACCTTC.

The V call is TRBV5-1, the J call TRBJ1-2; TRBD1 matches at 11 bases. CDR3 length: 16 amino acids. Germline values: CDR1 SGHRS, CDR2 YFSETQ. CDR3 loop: CGTPGTGGRKDYGYTF. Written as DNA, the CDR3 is TGCGGGACCCCCGGGACAGGGGGAAGAAAGGACTATGGCTACACCTTC.

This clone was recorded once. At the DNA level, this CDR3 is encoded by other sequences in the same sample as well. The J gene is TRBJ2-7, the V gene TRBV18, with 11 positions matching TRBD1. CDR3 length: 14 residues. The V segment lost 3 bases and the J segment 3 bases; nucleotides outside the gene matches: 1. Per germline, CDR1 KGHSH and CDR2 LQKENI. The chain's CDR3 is CASSPGTGGYEQYF. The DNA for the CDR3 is TGTGCCAGCTCACCGGGGACAGGGGGCTACGAGCAGTACTTC.

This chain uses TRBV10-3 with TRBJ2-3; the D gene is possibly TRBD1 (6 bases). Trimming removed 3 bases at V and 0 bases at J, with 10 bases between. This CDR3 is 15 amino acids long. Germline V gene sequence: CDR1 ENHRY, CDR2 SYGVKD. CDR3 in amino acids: CAISEGQPSTDTQYF. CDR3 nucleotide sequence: TGTGCCATCAGTGAAGGACAGCCTAGCACAGATACGCAGTATTTT.

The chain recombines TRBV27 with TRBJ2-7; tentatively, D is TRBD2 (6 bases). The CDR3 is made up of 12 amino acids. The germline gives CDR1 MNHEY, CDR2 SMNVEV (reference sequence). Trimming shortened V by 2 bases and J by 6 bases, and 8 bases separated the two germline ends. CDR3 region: CASSLRGGEQYF. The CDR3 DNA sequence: TGTGCCAGCAGTTTACGGGGAGGCGAGCAGTACTTC.

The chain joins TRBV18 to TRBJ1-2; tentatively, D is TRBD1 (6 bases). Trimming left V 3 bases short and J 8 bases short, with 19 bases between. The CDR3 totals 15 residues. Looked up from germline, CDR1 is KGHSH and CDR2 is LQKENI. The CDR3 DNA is TGTGCCAGCTCACCTAACGCGGCTGGGGGCGAAGGCTACACCTTC. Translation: CASSPNAAGGEGYTF.

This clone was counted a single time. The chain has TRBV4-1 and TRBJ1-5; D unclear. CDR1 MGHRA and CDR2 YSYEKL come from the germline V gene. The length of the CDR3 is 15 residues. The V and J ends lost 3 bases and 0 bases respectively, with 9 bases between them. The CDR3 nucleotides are TGCGCCAGCAGCCATTCGGTTATTAGCAATCAGCCCCAGCATTTT. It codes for CASSHSVISNQPQHF.

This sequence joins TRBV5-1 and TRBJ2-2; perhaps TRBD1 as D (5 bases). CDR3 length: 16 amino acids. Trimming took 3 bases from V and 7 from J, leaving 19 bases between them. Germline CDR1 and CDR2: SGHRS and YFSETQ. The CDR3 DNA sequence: TGCGCCAGCAGCTCTGGGGCAGGGATATTAGACGGGGAGCTGTTTTTT. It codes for CASSSGAGILDGELFF.

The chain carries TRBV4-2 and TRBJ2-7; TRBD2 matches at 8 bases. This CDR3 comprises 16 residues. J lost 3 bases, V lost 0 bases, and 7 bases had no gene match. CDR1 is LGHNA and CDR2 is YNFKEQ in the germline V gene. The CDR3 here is CASSQEWAGGRYEQYF. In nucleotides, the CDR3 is TGTGCCAGCAGCCAAGAGTGGGCGGGGGGCCGCTACGAGCAGTACTTC.

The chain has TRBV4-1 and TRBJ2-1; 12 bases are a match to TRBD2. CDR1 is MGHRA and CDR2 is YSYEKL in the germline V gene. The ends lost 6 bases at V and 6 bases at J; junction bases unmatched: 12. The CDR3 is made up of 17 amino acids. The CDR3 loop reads CASSPSLTSGGFNEQFF. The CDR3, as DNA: TGCGCCAGCAGTCCAAGTCTAACTAGCGGGGGGTTCAATGAGCAGTTCTTC.

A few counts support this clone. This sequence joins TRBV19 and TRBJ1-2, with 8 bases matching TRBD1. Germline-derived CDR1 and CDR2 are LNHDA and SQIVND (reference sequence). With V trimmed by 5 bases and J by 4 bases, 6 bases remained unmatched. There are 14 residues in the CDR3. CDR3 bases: TGTGCCAGTAGTTCCTTGGACAGGGCCTATGGCTACACCTTC. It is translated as CASSSLDRAYGYTF.

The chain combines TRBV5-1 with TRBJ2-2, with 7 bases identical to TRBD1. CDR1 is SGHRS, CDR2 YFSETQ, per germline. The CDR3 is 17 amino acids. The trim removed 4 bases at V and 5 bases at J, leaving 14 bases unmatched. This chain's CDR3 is CASSTSQGQRGTGELFF. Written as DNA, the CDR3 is TGCGCCAGCAGCACCTCACAGGGACAGAGGGGTACCGGGGAGCTGTTTTTT. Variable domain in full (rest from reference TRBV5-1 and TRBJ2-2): KAGVTQTPRYLIKTRGQQVTLSCSPISGHRSVSWYQQTPGQGLQFLFEYFSETQRNKGNFPGRFSGRQFSNSRSEMNVSTLELGDSALYLCASSTSQGQRGTGELFFGEGSRLTVL.

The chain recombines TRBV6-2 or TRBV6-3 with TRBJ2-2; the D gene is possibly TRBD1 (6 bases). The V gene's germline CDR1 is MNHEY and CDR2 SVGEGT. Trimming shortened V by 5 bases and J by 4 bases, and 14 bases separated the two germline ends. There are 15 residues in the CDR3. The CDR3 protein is CASSRTGLLTGELFF. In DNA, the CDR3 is TGTGCCAGCAGTCGCACAGGGCTGCTCACCGGGGAGCTGTTTTTT.

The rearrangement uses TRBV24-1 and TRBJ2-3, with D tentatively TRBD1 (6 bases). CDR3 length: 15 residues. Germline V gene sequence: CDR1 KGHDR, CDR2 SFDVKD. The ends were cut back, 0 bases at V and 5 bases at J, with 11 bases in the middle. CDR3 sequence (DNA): TGTGCCACCAGTGATTTGGCCACAGGGTTAGATACGCAGTATTTT. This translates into CATSDLATGLDTQYF.

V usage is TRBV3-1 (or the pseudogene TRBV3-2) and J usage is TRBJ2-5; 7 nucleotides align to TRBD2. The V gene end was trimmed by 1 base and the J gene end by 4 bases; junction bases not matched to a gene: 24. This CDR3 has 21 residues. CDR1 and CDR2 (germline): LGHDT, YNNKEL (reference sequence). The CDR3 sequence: CASSQVKEGREGVVVSETQYF. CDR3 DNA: TGTGCCAGCAGCCAAGTAAAGGAGGGCAGGGAGGGCGTTGTGGTCTCAGAGACCCAGTACTTC.

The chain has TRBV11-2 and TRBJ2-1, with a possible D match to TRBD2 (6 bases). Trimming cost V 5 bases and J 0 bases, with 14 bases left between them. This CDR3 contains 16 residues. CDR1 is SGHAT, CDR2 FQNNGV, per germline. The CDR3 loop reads CASSPIRGSSYNEQFF. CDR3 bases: TGTGCCAGCAGCCCGATTCGGGGGAGCTCCTACAATGAGCAGTTCTTC.

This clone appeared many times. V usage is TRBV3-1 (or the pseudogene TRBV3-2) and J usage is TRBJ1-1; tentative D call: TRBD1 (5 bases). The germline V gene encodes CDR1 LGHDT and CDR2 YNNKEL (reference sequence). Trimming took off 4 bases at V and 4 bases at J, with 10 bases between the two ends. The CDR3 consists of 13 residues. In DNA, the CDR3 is TGTGCCAGCAGCCCGCCGGGGGTCACTGAAGCTTTCTTT. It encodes CASSPPGVTEAFF.

The chain's CDR3 is CASSIVGGGYTF. CDR3 nucleotides: TGTGCCAGTAGTATAGTGGGGGGTGGCTACACCTTC. J is TRBJ1-2 and V is TRBV19; perhaps TRBD1 as D (5 bases). Germline V gives CDR1 LNHDA, CDR2 SQIVND (reference sequence). The length of the CDR3 is 12 residues. V dropped 1 base and J dropped 7 bases, with 7 bases sitting between them.

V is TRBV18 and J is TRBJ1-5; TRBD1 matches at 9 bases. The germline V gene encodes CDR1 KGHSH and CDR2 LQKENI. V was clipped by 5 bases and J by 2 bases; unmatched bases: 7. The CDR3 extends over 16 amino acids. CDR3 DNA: TGTGCCAGCTCATTTACAGGGGGCGACGGCAATCAGCCCCAGCATTTT. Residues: CASSFTGGDGNQPQHF.

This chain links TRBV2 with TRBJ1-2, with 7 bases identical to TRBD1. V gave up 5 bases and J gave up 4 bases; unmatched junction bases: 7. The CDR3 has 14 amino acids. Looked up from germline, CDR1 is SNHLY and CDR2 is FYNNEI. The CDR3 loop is CASSPAGGSYGYTF. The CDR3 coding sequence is TGTGCCAGCAGTCCCGCAGGGGGGAGCTATGGCTACACCTTC.

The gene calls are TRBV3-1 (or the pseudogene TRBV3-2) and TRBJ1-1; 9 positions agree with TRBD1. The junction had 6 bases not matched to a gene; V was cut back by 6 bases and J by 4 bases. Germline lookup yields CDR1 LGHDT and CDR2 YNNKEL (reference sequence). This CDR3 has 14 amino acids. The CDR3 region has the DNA TGTGCCAGCAGGATACAGGGGGCTCTCACTGAAGCTTTCTTT. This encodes CASRIQGALTEAFF.

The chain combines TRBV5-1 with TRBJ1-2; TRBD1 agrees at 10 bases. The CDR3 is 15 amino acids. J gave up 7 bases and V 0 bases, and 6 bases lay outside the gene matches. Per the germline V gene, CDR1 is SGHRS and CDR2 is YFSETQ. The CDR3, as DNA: TGCGCCAGCAGCTTGGAGATGGGACAGGGGAGTGGCTACACCTTC. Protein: CASSLEMGQGSGYTF.

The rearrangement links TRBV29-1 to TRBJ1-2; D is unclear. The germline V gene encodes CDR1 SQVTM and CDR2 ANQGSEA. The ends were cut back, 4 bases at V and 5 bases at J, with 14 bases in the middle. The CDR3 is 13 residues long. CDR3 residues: CSVGNNGLYGYTF. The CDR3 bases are TGCAGCGTTGGAAACAATGGCCTTTATGGCTACACCTTC.

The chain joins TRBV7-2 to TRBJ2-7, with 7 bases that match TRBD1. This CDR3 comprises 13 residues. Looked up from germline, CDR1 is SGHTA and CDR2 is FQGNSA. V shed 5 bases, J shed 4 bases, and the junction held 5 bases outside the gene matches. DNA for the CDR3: TGTGCCAGCAGCATCAGGGGGATGTACGAGCAGTACTTC. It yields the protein CASSIRGMYEQYF.